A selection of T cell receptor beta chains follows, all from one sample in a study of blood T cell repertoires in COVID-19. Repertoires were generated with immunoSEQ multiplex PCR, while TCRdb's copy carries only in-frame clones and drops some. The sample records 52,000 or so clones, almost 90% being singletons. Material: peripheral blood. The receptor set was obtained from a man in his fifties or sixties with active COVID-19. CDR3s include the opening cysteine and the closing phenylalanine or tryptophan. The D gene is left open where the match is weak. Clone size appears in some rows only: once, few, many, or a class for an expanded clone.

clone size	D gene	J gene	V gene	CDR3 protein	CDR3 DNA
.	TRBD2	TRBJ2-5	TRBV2	CASSASGSLRETQYF	TGTGCCAGCAGCGCTAGCGGGAGCTTGAGAGAGACCCAGTACTTC
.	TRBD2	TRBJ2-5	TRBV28	CASLAEKYQETQYF	TGTGCCAGCCTAGCGGAGAAGTACCAAGAGACCCAGTACTTC
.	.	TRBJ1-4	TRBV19	CASSTRQDNEKLFF	TGTGCCAGTAGTACCCGACAGGACAATGAAAAACTGTTTTTT
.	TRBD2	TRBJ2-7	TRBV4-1	CASSQVAGDNYEQYF	TGCGCCAGCAGCCAAGTAGCGGGAGATAACTACGAGCAGTACTTC
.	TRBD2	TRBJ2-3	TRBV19	CASSSSGTGRGTQYF	TGTGCCAGTAGCTCTAGCGGGACTGGGCGGGGTACGCAGTATTTT
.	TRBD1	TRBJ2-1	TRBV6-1	CASSWTGYEQFF	TGTGCCAGCAGTTGGACAGGGTACGAGCAGTTCTTC
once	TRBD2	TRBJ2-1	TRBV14	CASSPAGESLATYNEQFF	TGTGCCAGCAGCCCAGCCGGGGAGTCACTAGCGACCTACAATGAGCAGTTCTTC
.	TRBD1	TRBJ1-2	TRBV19	CASSPGTEYGYTF	TGTGCCAGTAGTCCCGGGACAGAATATGGCTACACCTTC
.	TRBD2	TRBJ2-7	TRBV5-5	CASSPGQGLAGLSYEQYF	TGTGCCAGCAGCCCTGGACAGGGACTAGCGGGACTCTCCTACGAGCAGTACTTC
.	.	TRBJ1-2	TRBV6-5	CASSYSGGFLGYGYTF	TGTGCCAGCAGTTATTCGGGGGGCTTCTTGGGATATGGCTACACCTTC
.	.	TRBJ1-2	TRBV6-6	CASSPRGIVGGYTF	TGTGCCAGCAGTCCCAGGGGAATCGTCGGTGGCTACACCTTC
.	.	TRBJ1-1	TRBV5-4	CASSLPDSTEAFF	TGTGCCAGCAGCCTGCCGGACAGCACTGAAGCTTTCTTT
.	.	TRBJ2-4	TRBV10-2	CASSERTWRSKNIQYF	TGCGCCAGCAGTGAGCGTACTTGGCGGTCCAAAAACATTCAGTACTTC
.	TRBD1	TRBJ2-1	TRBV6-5	CASSYDRGSYNEQFF	TGTGCCAGCAGTTACGACAGGGGTTCCTACAATGAGCAGTTCTTC
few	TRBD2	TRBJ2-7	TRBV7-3	CASSPTGLAGRYEQYF	TGTGCCAGCAGCCCCACGGGACTAGCGGGGAGGTACGAGCAGTACTTC
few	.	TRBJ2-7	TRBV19	CASSISARGYEQYF	TGTGCCAGTAGTATCTCAGCGCGGGGCTACGAGCAGTACTTC
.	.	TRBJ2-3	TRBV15	CATSRVPGTSTDTQYF	TGTGCCACCAGCAGAGTGCCGGGTACGAGCACAGATACGCAGTATTTT
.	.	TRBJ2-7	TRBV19	CASSINFSYEQYF	TGTGCCAGTAGTATAAACTTCTCCTACGAGCAGTACTTC
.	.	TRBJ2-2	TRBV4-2	CASSQEGLNTGELFF	TGTGCCAGCAGCCAAGAAGGACTAAACACCGGGGAGCTGTTTTTT
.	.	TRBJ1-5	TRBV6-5	CASRKEINQPQHF	TGTGCCAGCAGAAAGGAGATCAATCAGCCCCAGCATTTT
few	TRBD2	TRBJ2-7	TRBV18	CASSPIPGTTSYEQYF	TGTGCCAGCTCACCGATTCCCGGGACTACCTCCTACGAGCAGTACTTC
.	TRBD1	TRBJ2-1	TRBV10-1	CASYWTGVTNEQFF	TGCGCCAGCTACTGGACAGGCGTTACCAATGAGCAGTTCTTC
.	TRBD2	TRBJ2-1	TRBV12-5	CASGSPTSGGSYNEQFF	TGTGCTAGTGGTTCCCCGACTAGCGGGGGCTCCTACAATGAGCAGTTCTTC
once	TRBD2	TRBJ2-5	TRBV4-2	CASSQDLLAGRETQYF	TGTGCCAGCAGCCAAGATTTACTAGCGGGAAGAGAGACCCAGTACTTC
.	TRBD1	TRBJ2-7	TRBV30	CAWRGDRVEQYF	TGTGCCTGGAGAGGGGACAGGGTCGAGCAGTACTTC
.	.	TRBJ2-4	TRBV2	CAIRGTDLAKNIQYF	TGTGCCATCAGGGGCACAGACCTAGCCAAAAACATTCAGTACTTC
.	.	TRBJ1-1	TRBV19	CASSTRQTAAYTEAFF	TGTGCCAGTAGTACCCGACAGACAGCCGCCTACACTGAAGCTTTCTTT
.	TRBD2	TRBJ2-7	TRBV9	CASSGTSGAPEQYF	TGTGCCAGCAGCGGGACTAGCGGAGCCCCCGAGCAGTACTTC
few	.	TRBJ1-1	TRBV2	CASSAVEAFF	TGTGCCAGCAGTGCAGTTGAAGCTTTCTTT
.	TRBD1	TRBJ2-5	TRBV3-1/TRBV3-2	CASSPSQGTQETQYF	TGTGCCAGCAGCCCCTCACAGGGGACCCAAGAGACCCAGTACTTC
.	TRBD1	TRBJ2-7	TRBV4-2	CASSQDWGQGSYEQYF	TGTGCCAGCAGCCAAGATTGGGGACAGGGCTCCTACGAGCAGTACTTC
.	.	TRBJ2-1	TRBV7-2	CASSFSRDSSNEQFF	TGTGCCAGCAGCTTTAGCAGGGACTCGTCGAATGAGCAGTTCTTC
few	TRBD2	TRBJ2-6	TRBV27	CASSPLLAGGSGANVLTF	TGTGCCAGCAGTCCTCTACTAGCGGGAGGCTCTGGGGCCAACGTCCTGACTTTC
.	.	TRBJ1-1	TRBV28	CASSHPRTALMNTEAFF	TGTGCCAGCAGTCACCCAAGGACAGCCTTGATGAACACTGAAGCTTTCTTT
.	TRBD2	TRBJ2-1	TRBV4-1	CASSQERRRVAGVIYNEQFF	TGCGCCAGCAGCCAAGAACGGCGAAGGGTAGCGGGAGTTATCTACAATGAGCAGTTCTTC
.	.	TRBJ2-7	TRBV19	CASSNTYEQYF	TGTGCCAGTAGTAACACCTACGAGCAGTACTTC
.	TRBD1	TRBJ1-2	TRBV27	CASRSSGGGYTF	TGTGCCAGCAGGAGCTCAGGGGGCGGCTACACCTTC
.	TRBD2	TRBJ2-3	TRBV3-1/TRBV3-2	CASSPPVSSGRADTQYF	TGTGCCAGCAGCCCCCCGGTTTCTAGCGGGAGGGCGGATACGCAGTATTTT
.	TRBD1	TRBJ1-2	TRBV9	CASSALTGAGGYTF	TGTGCCAGCAGCGCCCTCACAGGGGCGGGAGGCTACACCTTC
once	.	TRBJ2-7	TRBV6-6	CASDDGHRHFYEQYF	TGTGCCAGCGACGACGGACACCGTCATTTCTACGAGCAGTACTTC
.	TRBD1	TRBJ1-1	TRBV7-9	CASTSTGQRGTEAFF	TGTGCCAGCACCTCGACGGGACAGAGAGGGACTGAAGCTTTCTTT
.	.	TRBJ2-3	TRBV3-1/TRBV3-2	CASSQDYRGGTDTQYF	TGTGCCAGCAGCCAAGATTATCGAGGAGGCACAGATACGCAGTATTTT
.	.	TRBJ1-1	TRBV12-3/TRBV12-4	CASSLRGNTEAFF	TGTGCCAGCAGTCTCAGGGGGAACACTGAAGCTTTCTTT
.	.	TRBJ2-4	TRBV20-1	CSATMSNIQYF	TGCAGTGCTACAATGTCAAACATTCAGTACTTC
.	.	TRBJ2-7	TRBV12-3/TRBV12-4	CASSHRDVQYF	TGTGCCAGCAGCCACAGGGATGTGCAGTACTTC
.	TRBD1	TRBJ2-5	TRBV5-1	CASSLQTGGSPETQYF	TGCGCCAGCAGCCTCCAGACAGGGGGAAGCCCTGAGACCCAGTACTTC
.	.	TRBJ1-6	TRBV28	CASRGGQGKISPLHF	TGTGCCAGCAGAGGGGGTCAGGGCAAAATTTCACCCCTCCACTTT
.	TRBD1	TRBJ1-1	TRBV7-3	CASTGGTGDTEAFF	TGTGCCAGCACGGGCGGGACAGGGGACACTGAAGCTTTCTTT